The source of this TCR beta chain is a study of T cells in Graves' hyperthyroidism and ophthalmopathy. Study-wide findings and caveats: A model of 13 V-J features distinguished ophthalmopathy from stable hyperthyroidism. Researchers found most expanded thyroid clonotypes above 0.001 in blood as well.

RNA transcripts yielded amplified TCR beta CDR3 regions. The primer set for the first-round RT-PCR of the TCR CDR3 was HTBI. Via MiXCR, TCRdb re-called the multiplex PCR reads, giving one row per CDR3 protein. The sample records about 530,000 distinct CDR3 sequences, 17% being singletons. This CDR3 has 14 amino acids. V was clipped by 4 bases and J by 3 bases, with 13 bases between them. Germline CDR1 and CDR2: SGHKS and YYEKEE (reference sequence). This clonotype has ten or more counts. Its antigen is not known. The gene calls are TRBV5-5 and TRBJ1-2, with D possibly being TRBD1 (5 bases). The origin of this receptor is a woman younger than 35 with Graves' ophthalmopathy. Sequencing was performed on blood. CDR3 sequence: CASSAGPTDYGYTF. The CDR3 DNA reads as TGTGCCAGCAGCGCGGGACCGACGGACTATGGCTACACCTTC.